The next 27 T cell receptor beta chains were all read from a single sample in a study of regulatory T cells in long-lasting Graves disease. Time point described: newly diagnosed GD, antithyroid drugs for less than 3 months. PBMC RNA was the source of the TCR library. Arm-PCR of CDR3 regions with iRepertoire HTBI primers generated TCR beta libraries. TCRdb itself ran the multiplex PCR reads through MiXCR, one entry per CDR3 protein. This sample has roughly 610,000 distinct CDR3 sequences, with roughly 16% found just once. The same sample was also studied in work on T cells in Graves' hyperthyroidism and ophthalmopathy.

The starting material was peripheral blood mononuclear cells (PBMCs), obtained at new diagnosis, from a patient treated with antithyroid drugs. These receptors originate from a woman in her twenties or thirties with Graves disease.

J is TRBJ1-4 and V is TRBV6-5; weak D call: TRBD1 (5 bases). This CDR3 contains 15 residues. Germline V CDR1 and CDR2: MNHEY, SVGAGI. Trimming left V 4 bases short and J 3 bases short, with 12 bases between. DNA of the CDR3: TGTGCCAGCAGTTTGGGGGTTACGGCTAATGAAAAACTGTTTTTT. It is translated as CASSLGVTANEKLFF.

CDR3 nucleotide sequence: TGTGCCAGCAGTGAAGCGGTGAGCAGCAAAAACACTGAAGCTTTCTTT. Translating gives CASSEAVSSKNTEAFF. The chain joins TRBV6-1 to TRBJ1-1; D not certain. The CDR3 extends over 16 amino acids. Germline lookup yields CDR1 MNHNS and CDR2 SASEGT. The ends were cut back, 0 bases at V and 2 bases at J, with 13 bases in the middle.

This clonotype was observed many times. This chain links TRBV7-6 with TRBJ1-1; D gene uncertain. CDR1 is SGHVS and CDR2 is FNYEAQ in the germline V gene. The ends were cut back, 2 bases at V and 1 base at J, with 5 bases in the middle. The CDR3 runs to 13 residues. The CDR3 coding sequence is TGTGCCAGCAGCTTATCAAAGAACACTGAAGCTTTCTTT. Its protein is CASSLSKNTEAFF.

This clonotype was seen a few times. V is TRBV20-1 and J is TRBJ2-3; TRBD2 matches 10 bases. CDR3 size: 16 residues. From germline, CDR1 is DFQATT and CDR2 SNEGSKA (reference sequence). V lost 5 bases to trimming and J lost 0 bases; unmatched junction nucleotides: 8. The CDR3 is CSALDPSGGSTDTQYF. The CDR3 DNA is TGCAGTGCTTTAGATCCTAGCGGGGGTAGCACAGATACGCAGTATTTT.

This clonotype showed up many times. V is TRBV2 and J is TRBJ2-1, with 10 bases matching TRBD2. In germline, CDR1 is SNHLY, CDR2 FYNNEI. This CDR3 has 15 amino acids. Unmatched junction bases numbered 6, after V lost 5 bases and J lost 5 bases. The CDR3 nucleotides read TGTGCCAGCAGTTTGGGACTAGCGCTAGACAATGAGCAGTTCTTC. Encoded protein: CASSLGLALDNEQFF.

This clonotype has a count of ten or more. The chain links TRBV6-2 or TRBV6-3 to TRBJ2-7; D is perhaps TRBD2 (6 bases). There are 16 residues in the CDR3. Trimming shortened V by 0 bases and J by 2 bases, and 14 bases separated the two germline ends. Germline-derived CDR1 and CDR2 are MNHEY and SVGEGT. In nucleotides, the CDR3 is TGTGCCAGCAGTTACTCGACCCTACCGGGGGCCTACGAGCAGTACTTC. Translation gives CASSYSTLPGAYEQYF.

This clonotype has ten or more counts. This chain uses TRBV28 with TRBJ2-1, with 7 bases that match TRBD2. The CDR3 runs 13 residues. V was pared by 5 bases and J by 15 bases, with 13 bases of the junction left unmatched. The V gene's germline CDR1 is MDHEN and CDR2 SYDVKM. This CDR3 is CASSNFGGSRSFF. The CDR3 DNA is TGTGCCAGCAGTAATTTTGGCGGGAGTAGGTCGTTCTTC.

This clonotype was counted ten times or more. The J gene is TRBJ2-3, the V gene TRBV5-1, with D perhaps matching TRBD1 or TRBD2 (5 bases each). The ends were cut back, 7 bases at V and 2 bases at J, with 26 bases in the middle. CDR1 is SGHRS, CDR2 YFSETQ, per germline. The CDR3 runs 18 residues. The CDR3 reads CASAQSPPQGRATDTQYF. CDR3 DNA: TGCGCCAGCGCTCAATCCCCCCCCCAGGGACGAGCCACAGATACGCAGTATTTT.

Worth noting for this clonotype: This CDR3 is missing its conserved last phenylalanine or tryptophan, likely due to a read error. V gene TRBV20-1 combines with J gene TRBJ1-1; no definite D call. The V end lost 5 bases, the J end lost 3 bases, and 7 bases lay between the germline ends. Germline CDR1 reads DFQATT; CDR2 reads SNEGSKA (reference sequence). The CDR3 is 11 residues long. The chain's CDR3 is CSALWDTEAFS. CDR3 bases: TGCAGTGCTCTCTGGGACACTGAAGCTTTCTCT.

This clonotype was observed many times. The chain has TRBV29-1 and TRBJ1-1; the D is unclear. The CDR3 runs 12 residues. Trimming left V 8 bases short and J 7 bases short, with 17 bases between. The germline V gene has CDR1 SQVTM and CDR2 ANQGSEA. This chain's CDR3 is CSTSRELSEAFF. The CDR3 DNA reads as TGCAGCACAAGTAGGGAGTTAAGTGAAGCTTTCTTT.

This clonotype turned up a few times. The chain links TRBV20-1 to TRBJ2-1, with TRBD1 matching 12 bases. The CDR3 totals 20 residues. The J segment lost 0 bases and the V segment lost 2 bases, leaving 14 bases of the junction unmatched. Germline CDR1 and CDR2: DFQATT and SNEGSKA (reference sequence). The CDR3 DNA is TGCAGTGCTAGATCACCCGGGACAGGGGGCCTAACCAGCTCCTACAATGAGCAGTTCTTC. Translated: CSARSPGTGGLTSSYNEQFF.

The chain recombines TRBV7-9 with TRBJ2-4; 8 bases fit TRBD1. Looked up from germline, CDR1 is SEHNR and CDR2 is FQNEAQ (reference sequence). V was pared by 5 bases and J by 2 bases, with 11 bases of the junction left unmatched. CDR3 length: 17 residues. CDR3 protein: CASSMKGGQGTKNIQYF. DNA for the CDR3: TGTGCCAGCAGCATGAAAGGCGGACAGGGAACCAAAAACATTCAGTACTTC.

The genes are TRBV11-3 and TRBJ2-7; 9 nucleotides align to TRBD1. Germline V CDR1 and CDR2: SGHNT, YENEEA. CDR3 size: 15 residues. The V segment lost 2 bases and the J segment 6 bases; nucleotides outside the gene matches: 8. CDR3 coding DNA: TGTGCCAGCAGCTTACGGGGACAGGGTCGACCCGAGCAGTACTTC. Its protein is CASSLRGQGRPEQYF.

This chain joins TRBV6-9 and TRBJ2-7, with D tentatively TRBD1 (7 bases). CDR1 is MNHGY and CDR2 is SVAAGI in the germline V gene. V was pared by 3 bases and J by 1 base, with 13 bases between. This CDR3 has 15 residues. The CDR3 here is CASSYSGGQSYEQYF. The CDR3 DNA follows: TGTGCCAGCAGTTACTCAGGGGGGCAGTCCTACGAGCAGTACTTC.

On this clonotype itself: The CDR3 does not close with the conserved phenylalanine or tryptophan, likely indicating a read error. V and J are TRBV18 and TRBJ2-3; D is ambiguous. The germline V gene has CDR1 KGHSH and CDR2 LQKENI. V lost 3 bases and J 4 bases, leaving 14 bases between the germline ends. The CDR3 runs 15 residues. CDR3 bases: TGTGCCAGCTCACCGAGCTCAGGCCTCCCAGATACGCAGTATCTT. Its translation: CASSPSSGLPDTQYL.

In this sample, this clonotype turned up many times. The gene calls are TRBV6-2 or TRBV6-3 and TRBJ1-4; possible D gene TRBD1, 6 bases. The CDR3 spans 15 residues. Trimming removed 5 bases at V and 2 bases at J, with 12 bases between. Per germline, CDR1 MNHEY and CDR2 SVGEGT. The CDR3 DNA follows: TGTGCCAGCAGTCGCAGGGGTGACACTAATGAAAAACTGTTTTTT. Translation: CASSRRGDTNEKLFF.

This clonotype was observed many times. The chain recombines TRBV7-3 with TRBJ2-1; D may be TRBD1 or TRBD2 (5 bases each). The length of the CDR3 is 13 residues. V shed 0 bases and J shed 9 bases, with 9 bases lying between them. Per germline, CDR1 SGHTA and CDR2 FQGTGA. The CDR3 reads CASSLTGVGEQFF. The CDR3 region has the DNA TGTGCCAGCAGCTTAACGGGGGTTGGTGAGCAGTTCTTC.

This clonotype has only one observation. One base away lies a much larger clone, so this may be a sequencing read error. V is TRBV10-3 and J is TRBJ1-3; 7 bases match TRBD1. The CDR3 length is 11 residues. CDR1 and CDR2 from the germline V gene are ENHRY and SYGVKD. The chain's CDR3 is CAITGGNTTYF. CDR3 nucleotides: TGTGCCATCACAGGGGGAAACACCACATATTTT.

The V call is TRBV30, the J call TRBJ1-5, with D perhaps matching TRBD1 (5 bases). Germline V CDR1 and CDR2: GTSNPN, SVGIG (reference sequence). CDR3 length equals 13 residues. With 2 bases removed from V and 4 bases from J, the gap between germline ends came to 9 bases. CDR3: CAWSLTVNQPQHF. The CDR3 nucleotides are TGTGCCTGGAGTTTGACAGTTAATCAGCCCCAGCATTTT. The complete variable domain, with remaining parts taken from reference TRBV30 and TRBJ1-5, reads SQTIHQWPATLVQPVGSPLSLECTVEGTSNPNLYWYRQAAGRGLQLLFYSVGIGQISSEVPQNLSASRPQDRQFILSSKKLLLSDSGFYLCAWSLTVNQPQHFGDGTRLSIL.

The rearrangement uses TRBV28 and TRBJ1-5; the D gene is possibly TRBD1 (6 bases). CDR3 length: 15 amino acids. V was trimmed by 6 bases and J by 3 bases, leaving 15 bases between them. CDR1 and CDR2 from the germline V gene are MDHEN and SYDVKM. CDR3 sequence: CASRGGGAYNQPQHF. The CDR3 nucleotides are TGTGCCAGCAGGGGAGGGGGGGCGTACAATCAGCCCCAGCATTTT.

This clonotype was counted a few times. V is TRBV27 and J is TRBJ2-5; no clear D gene. Germline values: CDR1 MNHEY, CDR2 SMNVEV (reference sequence). Trimming shortened V by 5 bases and J by 3 bases, and 7 bases separated the two germline ends. The CDR3 spans 12 residues. As DNA, the CDR3 is TGTGCCAGCAGTAAACATAAAGAGACCCAGTACTTC. This gives the protein CASSKHKETQYF.

V gene TRBV30 combines with J gene TRBJ2-1; 7 nucleotides align to TRBD2. Trimming cost V 8 bases and J 0 bases; bases outside gene matches: 10. From germline, CDR1 is GTSNPN and CDR2 SVGIG (reference sequence). The CDR3 is 15 amino acids. In nucleotides, the CDR3 is TGTGCCAGCCCTACTAGCGCCGGCTCCTACAATGAGCAGTTCTTC. This encodes CASPTSAGSYNEQFF. The complete variable domain, with remaining parts taken from reference TRBV30 and TRBJ2-1, reads SQTIHQWPATLVQPVGSPLSLECTVEGTSNPNLYWYRQAAGRGLQLLFYSVGIGQISSEVPQNLSASRPQDRQFILSSKKLLLSDSGFYLCASPTSAGSYNEQFFGPGTRLTVL.

This chain joins TRBV7-9 and TRBJ2-3, with D perhaps TRBD2 (5 bases). The ends were cut back, 5 bases at V and 5 bases at J, with 11 bases in the middle. The CDR3 is 13 amino acids. The V gene's germline CDR1 is SEHNR and CDR2 FQNEAQ (reference sequence). This CDR3 reads CASSPEAQDTQYF. In DNA, the CDR3 is TGTGCCAGCAGCCCGGAGGCACAAGATACGCAGTATTTT.

In its sample, this clonotype was seen many times. The chain recombines TRBV29-1 with TRBJ2-3, with TRBD2 matching over 10 bases. Germline loops: CDR1 SQVTM, CDR2 ANQGSEA. The CDR3 extends over 15 amino acids. V lost 6 bases, J lost 5 bases, and 11 bases stayed unmatched. The DNA for the CDR3 is TGCAGCGTCGATACTGGGCTAGCGGGAGTAGATACGCAGTATTTT. Protein sequence: CSVDTGLAGVDTQYF.

This clonotype showed up just once. The CDR3 carries no conserved terminal phenylalanine or tryptophan, so it likely arises from a read error. CDR3 protein: CASSLAGKGVATEAFS. In DNA, the CDR3 is TGTGCCAGCAGCTTAGCGGGAAAAGGGGTCGCCACTGAAGCTTTCTCT. J is TRBJ1-1 and V is TRBV7-6; TRBD1 is a possible D gene (5 bases). V lost 0 bases and J 4 bases, leaving 15 bases between the germline ends. Germline V gives CDR1 SGHVS, CDR2 FNYEAQ. There are 16 residues in the CDR3.

The J gene is TRBJ2-1, the V gene TRBV5-1, with 8 bases identical to TRBD2. V trimming: 2 bases; J trimming: 6 bases; junction bases outside the gene matches: 10. The CDR3 has 16 amino acids. Per germline, CDR1 SGHRS and CDR2 YFSETQ. The CDR3 coding sequence is TGCGCCAGCAGCTTCCGGACTAGCCGTCAGGCCAATGAGCAGTTCTTC. Protein: CASSFRTSRQANEQFF.

This clonotype was recorded at least ten times. J is TRBJ1-2 and V is TRBV20-1; maybe TRBD1 (6 bases). This CDR3 contains 13 residues. V shed 6 bases and J shed 7 bases, with 18 bases lying between them. Germline CDR1 and CDR2: DFQATT and SNEGSKA (reference sequence). The chain's CDR3 is CSAQDREVSGYTF. The CDR3 nucleotides read TGCAGTGCGCAGGACAGAGAGGTATCTGGCTACACCTTC.